This T cell receptor beta chain was sequenced for a study of radiotherapy plus CTLA-4 blockade in lung cancer. Repertoires were generated with immunoSEQ multiplex PCR, while TCRdb's copy carries only in-frame clones and drops some. The table includes tens of thousands of clones, approximately 80% detected once. On this clone itself: Its target is not known.

Study conclusions and caveats: Among reported predictors of response, early blood T cell clone dynamics with interferon-beta performed best. After treatment with radiotherapy plus ipilimumab, TCR clones that came from the tumor expanded in blood.

Receiving focal radiation plus CTLA-4 blockade with ipilimumab were patients who had chemo-refractory metastatic non-small-cell lung cancer. Trimming removed 4 bases at V and 4 bases at J, with 8 bases between. Germline CDR1 is SNHLY and CDR2 is FYNNEI. This CDR3 has 13 amino acids. This sequence originates from a human donor with non-small cell lung cancer who had a complete response to radiotherapy plus ipilimumab. The V call is TRBV2, the J call TRBJ1-5, with D unclear. The material sequenced was peripheral blood, taken from a patient treated with radiotherapy plus ipilimumab. CDR3 region: CASSGQVNQPQHF. The CDR3 region has the DNA TGTGCCAGCAGTGGACAAGTAAATCAGCCCCAGCATTTT.